Included here is one T cell receptor (beta chain) sequence, with context. This record belongs to a study of shared clonotypes between healthy human individuals. CD45RO-negative CD8 cells positively selected for CCR7 made up the naive population, which excluded terminally differentiated effector memory CD45RA+ cells. Method: immunoSEQ multiplex PCR; TCRdb's copy keeps in-frame clones and lacks some. Of around 1,900,000 clones listed, around 93% are singletons. Germline CDR1 reads MRHNA; CDR2 reads SNTAGT. This CDR3 has 14 amino acids. J was trimmed by 5 bases and V by 6 bases; bases with no gene match: 7.

The rearrangement uses TRBV6-4 and TRBJ1-1, with 9 positions matching TRBD1. Sample: naive CD8+ T cells from PBMCs. The TCR comes from a man between 18 and 35 years old in good health. Some clones in this sample may be carry-over from other donors' samples. The CDR3 DNA reads TGTGCCAGCAGAAAATCGGGACAGGGTACTGAAGCTTTCTTT. Translated, it gives CASRKSGQGTEAFF.